A selection of T cell receptor beta chains follows, all from one sample in a study of tumor and adjacent non-tumor tissue in lung cancer. Each CDR3 protein gets one entry after TCRdb re-called the multiplex PCR reads with MiXCR. The top ten hold about half of the sample, which has around 82,000 distinct CDR3 sequences, 80% to 90% seen once. The sample consisted of distant non-tumor lung tissue. The receptors here all came from a man between 60 and 75 years old with non-small cell lung cancer. Each CDR3 is given with its conserved first and last residue. Fields, in order: V gene, J gene, CDR3 protein.

TRBV20-1	TRBJ1-5	CSARDRHCSAQPQHF
TRBV11-2	TRBJ2-1	CASSSYNWGLTGEERQFF
TRBV6-5	TRBJ2-6	CASSYFGFGANVLTF
TRBV5-4	TRBJ2-5	CASSTQREGPQTQYF
TRBV4-1	TRBJ2-1	CASSPGIGRLNEQFF
TRBV24-1	TRBJ2-7	CATSARRDGNEQYF
TRBV12-3/TRBV12-4	TRBJ2-7	CASIRTGITYEQCF
TRBV11-3	TRBJ2-3	CASSLLAPSIDTQYF
TRBV5-4	TRBJ2-7	CASSLAEGAYGQYF
TRBV4-3	TRBJ1-1	CAISQDVPGSSGTEAFF
TRBV6-5	TRBJ2-6	CASSVAGASSGANILTF
TRBV5-1	TRBJ2-3	CASSLGTALSTDMQYF
TRBV11-3	TRBJ1-2	CASSPDREYGHTF
TRBV6-1	TRBJ2-1	CATRPPGLGKDEEFF
TRBV20-1	TRBJ2-1	CSARPGGTSAGEHLF
TRBV28	TRBJ1-6	CASTNRGRASPLHF
TRBV6-5	TRBJ1-5	CASTYLQGSNQHQHF
TRBV6-1	TRBJ2-1	CASSDRRLEGQGNEQFF
TRBV6-5	TRBJ1-4	CSSSERTGRTNEKLFF
TRBV20-1	TRBJ1-2	CNSTGTAGYTF
TRBV11-2	TRBJ2-3	CASSTGAGPSTDTQYF
TRBV5-6	TRBJ1-5	CGSTYQGPRQPQHF
TRBV11-2	TRBJ1-1	CASSLAGMGTEAFF
TRBV24-1	TRBJ1-5	CAISAPGQLQHF
TRBV12-3/TRBV12-4	TRBJ2-5	CASSLPATHETQYF
TRBV7-3	TRBJ1-1	CANSLSVNTEAFF
TRBV5-5	TRBJ2-7	CTSSWNLIGAATYEQYF
TRBV10-2	TRBJ1-5	CASSVSSWGNQSQHF
TRBV5-1	TRBJ1-5	CASSSGIGNGNQPQHF
TRBV28	TRBJ1-1	CATIQGVNTEAFF
TRBV20-1	TRBJ2-1	CNARAMSRAEFNEQFF
TRBV4-1	TRBJ1-5	CASSQVGRDRGVQPQHF
TRBV11-3	TRBJ1-1	CASSLSGAEAFF
TRBV11-2	TRBJ2-5	CASSFEQVKETQYF
TRBV11-2	TRBJ2-6	CASSLIPKDRLSGANDLTF